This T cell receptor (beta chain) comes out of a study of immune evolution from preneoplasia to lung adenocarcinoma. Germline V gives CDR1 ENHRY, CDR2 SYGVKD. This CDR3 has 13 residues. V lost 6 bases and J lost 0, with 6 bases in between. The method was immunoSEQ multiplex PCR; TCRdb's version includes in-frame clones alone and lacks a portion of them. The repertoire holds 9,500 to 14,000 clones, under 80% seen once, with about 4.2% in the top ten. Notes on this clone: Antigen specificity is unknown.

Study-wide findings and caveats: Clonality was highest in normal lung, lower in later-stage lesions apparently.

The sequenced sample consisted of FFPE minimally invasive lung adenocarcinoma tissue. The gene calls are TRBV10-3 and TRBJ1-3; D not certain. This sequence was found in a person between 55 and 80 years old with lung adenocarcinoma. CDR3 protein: CAIRGDSGNTIYF. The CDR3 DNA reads TGTGCCATCAGGGGCGACTCTGGAAACACCATATATTTT.